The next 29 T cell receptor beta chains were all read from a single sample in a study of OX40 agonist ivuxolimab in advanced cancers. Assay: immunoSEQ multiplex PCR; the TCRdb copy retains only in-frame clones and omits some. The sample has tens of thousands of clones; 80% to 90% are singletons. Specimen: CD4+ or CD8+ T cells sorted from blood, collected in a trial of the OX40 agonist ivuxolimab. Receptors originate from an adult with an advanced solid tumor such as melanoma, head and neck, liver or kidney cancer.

Here the CDR3 reads CASSRTGLTYEQYF. The CDR3 nucleotides read TGTGCCAGCAGTCGGACAGGCCTTACCTACGAGCAGTACTTC. The genes are TRBV6-5 and TRBJ2-7; 7 bases are shared with TRBD1. The V and J ends lost 5 bases and 2 bases, in that order; junction bases with no gene match: 6. The CDR3 covers 14 residues. Germline CDR1 reads MNHEY; CDR2 reads SVGAGI.

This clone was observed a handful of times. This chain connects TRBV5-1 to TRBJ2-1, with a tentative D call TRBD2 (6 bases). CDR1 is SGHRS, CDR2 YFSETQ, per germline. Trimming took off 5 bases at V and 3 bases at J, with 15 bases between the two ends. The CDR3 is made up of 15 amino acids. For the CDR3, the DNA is TGCGCCAGCAGGGAGGGGACGGGCCACTACAATGAGCAGTTCTTC. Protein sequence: CASREGTGHYNEQFF.

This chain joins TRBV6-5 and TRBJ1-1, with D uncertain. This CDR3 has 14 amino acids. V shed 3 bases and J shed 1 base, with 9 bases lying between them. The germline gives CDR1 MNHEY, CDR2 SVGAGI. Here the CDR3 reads CASSYASANTEAFF. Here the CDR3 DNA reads TGTGCCAGCAGTTATGCGTCAGCGAACACTGAAGCTTTCTTT.

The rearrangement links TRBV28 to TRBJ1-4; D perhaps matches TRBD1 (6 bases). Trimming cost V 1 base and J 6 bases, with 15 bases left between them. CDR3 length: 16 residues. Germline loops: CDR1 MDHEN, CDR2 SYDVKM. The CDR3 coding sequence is TGTGCCAGCAGTTTATTAGGGGGGCGGTGGGATGAAAAACTGTTTTTT. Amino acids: CASSLLGGRWDEKLFF.

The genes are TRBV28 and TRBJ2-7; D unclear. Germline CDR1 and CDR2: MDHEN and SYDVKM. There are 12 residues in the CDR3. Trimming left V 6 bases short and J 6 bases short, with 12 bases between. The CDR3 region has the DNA TGTGCCAGCAGCTCCCTCGTCCGCGAGCAGTACTTC. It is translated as CASSSLVREQYF.

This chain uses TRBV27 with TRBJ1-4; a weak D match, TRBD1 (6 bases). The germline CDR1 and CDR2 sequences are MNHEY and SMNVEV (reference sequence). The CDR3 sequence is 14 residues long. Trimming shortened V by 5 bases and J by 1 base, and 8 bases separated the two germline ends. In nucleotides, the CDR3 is TGTGCCAGCAGTCTACAGGGAACTAATGAAAAACTGTTTTTT. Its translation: CASSLQGTNEKLFF.

Written as DNA, the CDR3 is TGTGCCAGCAGGACTGGGACAGATAATTCACCCCTCCACTTT. Translating gives CASRTGTDNSPLHF. This rearrangement joins TRBV9 to TRBJ1-6; 7 bases fit TRBD1. V was clipped by 5 bases and J by 5 bases; unmatched bases: 4. Germline V CDR1 and CDR2: SGDLS, YYNGEE. The CDR3 is 14 amino acids. Full variable domain (remainder filled in from reference TRBV9 and TRBJ1-6): DSGVTQTPKHLITATGQRVTLRCSPRSGDLSVYWYQQSLDQGLQFLIQYYNGEERAKGNILERFSAQQFPDLHSELNLSSLELGDSALYFCASRTGTDNSPLHFGNGTRLTVT.

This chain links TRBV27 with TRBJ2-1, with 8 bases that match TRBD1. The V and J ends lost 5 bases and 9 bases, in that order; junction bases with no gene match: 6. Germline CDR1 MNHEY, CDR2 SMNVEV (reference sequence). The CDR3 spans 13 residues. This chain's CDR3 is CASSIVQGGEQFF. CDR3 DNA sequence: TGTGCCAGCAGTATCGTACAGGGGGGTGAGCAGTTCTTC.

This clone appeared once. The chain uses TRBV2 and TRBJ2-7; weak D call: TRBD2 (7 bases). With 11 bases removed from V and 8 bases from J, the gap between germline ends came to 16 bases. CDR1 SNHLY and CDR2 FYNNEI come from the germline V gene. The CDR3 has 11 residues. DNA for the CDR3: TGTGCCGGAGGGCGGGGGCAAAAGCAGTACTTC. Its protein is CAGGRGQKQYF.

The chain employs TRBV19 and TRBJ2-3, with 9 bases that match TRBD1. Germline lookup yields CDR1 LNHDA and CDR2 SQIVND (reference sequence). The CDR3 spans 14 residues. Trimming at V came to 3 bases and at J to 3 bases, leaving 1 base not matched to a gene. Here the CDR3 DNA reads TGTGCCAGTAGTATGGGACAGGGAACAGATACGCAGTATTTT. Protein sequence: CASSMGQGTDTQYF.

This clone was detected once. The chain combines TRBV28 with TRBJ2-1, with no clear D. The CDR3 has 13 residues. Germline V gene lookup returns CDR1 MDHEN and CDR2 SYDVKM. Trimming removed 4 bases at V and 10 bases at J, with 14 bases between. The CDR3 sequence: CASSSLSRPEQFF. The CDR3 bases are TGTGCCAGCAGTTCCCTCTCCCGGCCAGAGCAGTTCTTC.

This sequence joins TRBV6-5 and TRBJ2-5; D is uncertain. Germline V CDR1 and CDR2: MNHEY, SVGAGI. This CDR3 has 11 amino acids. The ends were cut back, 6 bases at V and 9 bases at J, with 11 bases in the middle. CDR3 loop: CASSSSWAQYF. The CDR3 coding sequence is TGTGCCAGCAGCTCGTCTTGGGCCCAGTACTTC.

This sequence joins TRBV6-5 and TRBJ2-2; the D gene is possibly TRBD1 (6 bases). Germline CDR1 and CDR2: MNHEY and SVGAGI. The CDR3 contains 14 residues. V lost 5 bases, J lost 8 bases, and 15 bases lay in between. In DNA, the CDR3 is TGTGCCAGCAGTGAATTACTGGACAGTGGGGAGCTGTTTTTT. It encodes CASSELLDSGELFF.

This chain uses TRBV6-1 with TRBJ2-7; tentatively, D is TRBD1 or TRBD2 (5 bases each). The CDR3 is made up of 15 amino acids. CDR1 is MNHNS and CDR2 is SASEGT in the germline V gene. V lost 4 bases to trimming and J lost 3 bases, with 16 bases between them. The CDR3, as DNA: TGTGCCAGCAGTGTTCGGGCAGGGAGTGACTACGAGCAGTACTTC. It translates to CASSVRAGSDYEQYF.

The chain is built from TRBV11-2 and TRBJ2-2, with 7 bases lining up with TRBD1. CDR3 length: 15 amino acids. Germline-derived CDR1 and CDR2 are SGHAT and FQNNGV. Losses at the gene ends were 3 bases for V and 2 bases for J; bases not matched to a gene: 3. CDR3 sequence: CASSFKGANTGELFF. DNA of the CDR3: TGTGCCAGCAGCTTTAAGGGGGCTAACACCGGGGAGCTGTTTTTT.

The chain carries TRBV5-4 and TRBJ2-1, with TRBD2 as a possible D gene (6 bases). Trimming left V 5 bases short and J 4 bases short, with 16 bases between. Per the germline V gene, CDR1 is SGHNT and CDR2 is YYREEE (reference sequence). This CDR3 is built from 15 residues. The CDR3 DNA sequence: TGTGCCAGCAGTCCCACGGGCGGGACTTACAATGAGCAGTTCTTC. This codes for CASSPTGGTYNEQFF. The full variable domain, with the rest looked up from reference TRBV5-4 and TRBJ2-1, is ETGVTQSPTHLIKTRGQQVTLRCSSQSGHNTVSWYQQALGQGPQFIFQYYREEENGRGNFPPRFSGLQFPNYSSELNVNALELDDSALYLCASSPTGGTYNEQFFGPGTRLTVL.

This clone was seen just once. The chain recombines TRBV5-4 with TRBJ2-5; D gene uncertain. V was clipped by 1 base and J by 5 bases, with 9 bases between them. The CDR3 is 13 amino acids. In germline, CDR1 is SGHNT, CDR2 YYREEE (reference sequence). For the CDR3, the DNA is TGTGCCAGCAGCTTGAACGAAGGGGAGACCCAGTACTTC. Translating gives CASSLNEGETQYF.

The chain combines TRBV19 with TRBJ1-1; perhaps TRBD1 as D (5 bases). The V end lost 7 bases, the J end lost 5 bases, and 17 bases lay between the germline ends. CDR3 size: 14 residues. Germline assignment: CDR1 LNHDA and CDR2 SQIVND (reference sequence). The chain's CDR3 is CASTVGDRLTEAFF. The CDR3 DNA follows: TGTGCCAGTACGGTGGGAGACAGATTGACTGAAGCTTTCTTT.

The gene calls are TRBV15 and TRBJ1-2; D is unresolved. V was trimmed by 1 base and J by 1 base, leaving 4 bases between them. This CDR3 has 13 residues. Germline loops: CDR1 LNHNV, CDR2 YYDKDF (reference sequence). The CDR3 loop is CATSRGINYGYTF. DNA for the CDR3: TGTGCCACCAGCAGAGGCATTAACTATGGCTACACCTTC.

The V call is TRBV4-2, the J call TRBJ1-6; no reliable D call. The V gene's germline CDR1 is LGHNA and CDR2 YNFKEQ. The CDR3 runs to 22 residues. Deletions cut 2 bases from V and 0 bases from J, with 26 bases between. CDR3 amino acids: CASSQRGREKSRRGSYNSPLHF. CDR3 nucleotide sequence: TGTGCCAGCAGCCAAAGAGGGAGGGAAAAGTCTCGTCGGGGCTCCTATAATTCACCCCTCCACTTT.

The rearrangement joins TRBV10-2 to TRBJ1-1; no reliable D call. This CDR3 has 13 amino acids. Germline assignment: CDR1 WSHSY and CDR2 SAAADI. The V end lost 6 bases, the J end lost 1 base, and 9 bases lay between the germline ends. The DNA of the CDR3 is TGCGCCAGCAGCTATACTGAGAACACTGAAGCTTTCTTT. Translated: CASSYTENTEAFF.

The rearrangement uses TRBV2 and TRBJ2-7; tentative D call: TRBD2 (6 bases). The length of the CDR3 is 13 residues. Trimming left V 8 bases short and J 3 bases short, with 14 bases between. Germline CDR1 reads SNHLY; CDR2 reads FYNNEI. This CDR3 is CASAGRRDYEQYF. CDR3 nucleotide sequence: TGTGCCAGCGCGGGAAGAAGAGACTACGAGCAGTACTTC.

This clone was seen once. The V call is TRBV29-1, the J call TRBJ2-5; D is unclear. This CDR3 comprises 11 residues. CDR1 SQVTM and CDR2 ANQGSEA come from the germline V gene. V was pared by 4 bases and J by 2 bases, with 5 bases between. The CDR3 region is CSVAGQETQYF. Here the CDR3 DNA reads TGCAGCGTTGCAGGACAAGAGACCCAGTACTTC.

CDR3 DNA: TGTGCCAGCAGTCTTTCCGGGACAGGATACGAGCAGTACTTC. Amino acids: CASSLSGTGYEQYF. V usage is TRBV6-5 and J usage is TRBJ2-7; 8 bases fit TRBD1. Germline V gives CDR1 MNHEY, CDR2 SVGAGI. With V trimmed by 5 bases and J by 4 bases, 7 bases remained unmatched. The CDR3 loop spans 14 amino acids.

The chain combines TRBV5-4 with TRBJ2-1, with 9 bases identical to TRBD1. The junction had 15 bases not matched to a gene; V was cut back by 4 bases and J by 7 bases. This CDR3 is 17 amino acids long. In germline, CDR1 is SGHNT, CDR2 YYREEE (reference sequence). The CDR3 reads CASSTTRSGTGRNEQFF. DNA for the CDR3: TGTGCCAGCAGCACCACCCGCTCCGGGACAGGGCGGAATGAGCAGTTCTTC. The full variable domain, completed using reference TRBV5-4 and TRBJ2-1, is ETGVTQSPTHLIKTRGQQVTLRCSSQSGHNTVSWYQQALGQGPQFIFQYYREEENGRGNFPPRFSGLQFPNYSSELNVNALELDDSALYLCASSTTRSGTGRNEQFFGPGTRLTVL.

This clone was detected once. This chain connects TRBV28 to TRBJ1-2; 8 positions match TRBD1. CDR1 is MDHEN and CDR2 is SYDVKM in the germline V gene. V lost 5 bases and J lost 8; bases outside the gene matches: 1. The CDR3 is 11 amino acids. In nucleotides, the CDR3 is TGTGCCAGCAGTAACAGGGGGGGCTACACCTTC. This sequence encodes CASSNRGGYTF.

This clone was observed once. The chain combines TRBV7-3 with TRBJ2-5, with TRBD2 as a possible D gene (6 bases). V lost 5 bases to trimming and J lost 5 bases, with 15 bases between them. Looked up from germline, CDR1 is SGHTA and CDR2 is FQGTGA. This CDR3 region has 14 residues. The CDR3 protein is CASSPQGGGETQYF. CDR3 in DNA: TGTGCCAGCAGCCCGCAGGGAGGAGGGGAGACCCAGTACTTC.

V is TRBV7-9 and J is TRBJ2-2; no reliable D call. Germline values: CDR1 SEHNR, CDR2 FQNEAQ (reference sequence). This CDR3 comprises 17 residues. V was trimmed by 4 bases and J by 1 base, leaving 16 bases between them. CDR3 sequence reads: CASSSLFIGRNTGELFF. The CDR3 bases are TGTGCCAGCAGCTCCCTGTTTATCGGTAGGAACACCGGGGAGCTGTTTTTT.

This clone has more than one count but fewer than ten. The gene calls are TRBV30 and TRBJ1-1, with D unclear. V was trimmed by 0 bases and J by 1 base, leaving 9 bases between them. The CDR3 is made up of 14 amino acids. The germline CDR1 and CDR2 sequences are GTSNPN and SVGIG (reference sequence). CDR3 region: CAWSVGLTNTEAFF. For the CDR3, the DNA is TGTGCCTGGAGTGTTGGGTTAACGAACACTGAAGCTTTCTTT.